These 13 T cell receptor beta chains were sequenced from one sample in a study of blood T cell repertoires in COVID-19. Profiled with immunoSEQ multiplex PCR; TCRdb holds only in-frame clones, not every one. The profile covers about 200,000 clones, with roughly 75% appearing a single time and less than 7% taken by the ten largest. Sample: peripheral blood. These receptors were taken from a woman in her 70s with acute or convalescent COVID-19.

The chain employs TRBV19 and TRBJ1-3; D is undetermined. The CDR3 runs 17 residues. Trimming left V 5 bases short and J 4 bases short, with 21 bases between. The germline V gene has CDR1 LNHDA and CDR2 SQIVND (reference sequence). As DNA, the CDR3 is TGTGCCAGTAGTGTCCGAGCCCTGACAAGATCCGGAAACACCATATATTTT. Protein: CASSVRALTRSGNTIYF.

J is TRBJ2-7 and V is TRBV11-2; TRBD2 agrees at 7 bases. This CDR3 has 15 amino acids. V lost 0 bases, J lost 2 bases, and 4 bases stayed unmatched. The V gene's germline CDR1 is SGHAT and CDR2 FQNNGV. The CDR3 nucleotides read TGTGCCAGCAGCTTAGAAGCGGGGAGAACCTACGAGCAGTACTTC. This translates into CASSLEAGRTYEQYF.

The chain couples TRBV6-5 to TRBJ1-2, with 9 positions matching TRBD1. The CDR3 runs 16 residues. Germline V CDR1 and CDR2: MNHEY, SVGAGI. Trimming removed 2 bases from V and 4 bases from J; junction bases left unmatched: 8. The CDR3: CASSYAATGGSYGYTF. CDR3 DNA: TGTGCCAGCAGTTACGCAGCGACAGGGGGGAGCTATGGCTACACCTTC.

The chain couples TRBV7-9 to TRBJ2-1; a weak D match, TRBD2 (6 bases). The V end lost 6 bases, the J end lost 5 bases, and 17 bases lay between the germline ends. Germline CDR1 and CDR2: SEHNR and FQNEAQ (reference sequence). The CDR3 runs to 15 residues. This chain's CDR3 is CASRFGRESDNEQFF. The CDR3 DNA follows: TGTGCCAGCAGGTTTGGGCGGGAATCTGACAATGAGCAGTTCTTC.

The rearrangement uses TRBV7-3 and TRBJ2-7; tentatively, D is TRBD2 (7 bases). CDR1 and CDR2 from the germline V gene are SGHTA and FQGTGA. The CDR3 covers 13 residues. Trimming took 5 bases from V and 13 from J, leaving 21 bases between them. The CDR3: CASSEGEGLRKYF. DNA for the CDR3: TGTGCCAGCAGCGAGGGGGAGGGACTCCGAAAATACTTC.

This chain's CDR3 is CASGMDSQETQYF. CDR3 in DNA: TGCGCCAGCGGAATGGACAGCCAAGAGACCCAGTACTTC. The J gene is TRBJ2-5, the V gene TRBV5-1; D might be TRBD1 (6 bases). There are 13 residues in the CDR3. Germline CDR1 is SGHRS and CDR2 is YFSETQ. Trimming shortened V by 7 bases and J by 1 base, and 11 bases separated the two germline ends.

The chain employs TRBV3-1 (or the pseudogene TRBV3-2) and TRBJ1-2; D not certain. The V gene's germline CDR1 is LGHDT and CDR2 YNNKEL (reference sequence). Between the trimmed V and J ends, which lost 4 bases and 4 bases, there was a span of 10 bases. The CDR3 has 13 amino acids. The CDR3 is CASSPPGSYGYTF. In DNA, the CDR3 is TGTGCCAGCAGCCCGCCAGGATCCTATGGCTACACCTTC.

This chain uses TRBV25-1 with TRBJ1-6, with D uncertain. In germline, CDR1 is MGHDK, CDR2 SYGVNS. The V and J ends lost 0 bases and 8 bases respectively, with 8 bases between them. The CDR3 spans 14 residues. CDR3 nucleotide sequence: TGTGCCAGCAGTGAATACAATAGTGATTCACCCCTCCACTTT. This translates into CASSEYNSDSPLHF. The full variable domain, rest sourced from reference TRBV25-1 and TRBJ1-6, is EADIYQTPRYLVIGTGKKITLECSQTMGHDKMYWYQQDPGMELHLIHYSYGVNSTEKGDLSSESTVSRIRTEHFPLTLESARPSHTSQYLCASSEYNSDSPLHFGNGTRLTVT.

Remarks on this clone: The sample holds other DNA sequences that translate to the same CDR3. The chain recombines TRBV6-1 with TRBJ2-5, with a tentative D call TRBD1 (6 bases). The CDR3 consists of 13 residues. Per the germline V gene, CDR1 is MNHNS and CDR2 is SASEGT. Trimming stripped 0 bases from V and 5 bases from J, with 7 bases between. The DNA of the CDR3 is TGTGCCAGCAGTGAAGCGAGGGGGGAGACCCAGTACTTC. This sequence encodes CASSEARGETQYF.

The chain uses TRBV7-9 and TRBJ2-1; D perhaps matches TRBD2 (6 bases). The V and J ends lost 5 bases and 7 bases respectively, with 24 bases between them. The CDR3 consists of 17 residues. Germline CDR1 reads SEHNR; CDR2 reads FQNEAQ (reference sequence). The DNA for the CDR3 is TGTGCCAGCAGCCCCCCGTCCCCTAGCGTCAAGGGAAATGAGCAGTTCTTC. The encoded protein is CASSPPSPSVKGNEQFF.

The rearrangement joins TRBV6-2 or TRBV6-3 to TRBJ1-1; 8 nucleotides line up with TRBD1. V trimming: 5 bases; J trimming: 7 bases; junction bases outside the gene matches: 12. In germline, CDR1 is MNHEY, CDR2 SVGEGT. The CDR3 contains 15 residues. CDR3 loop: CASSRAGTGYIEAFF. Here the CDR3 DNA reads TGTGCCAGCAGTAGGGCCGGGACAGGCTATATTGAAGCTTTCTTT.

This clone came up a few times. The V and J genes are TRBV14 and TRBJ2-3; D uncertain. The germline V gene has CDR1 SGHDN and CDR2 FVKESK. The CDR3 is 15 residues long. V lost 5 bases, J lost 2 bases, and 14 bases lay in between. The CDR3 is CASSSSLISTDTQYF. The CDR3 DNA is TGTGCCAGCAGCTCGTCTCTAATATCCACAGATACGCAGTATTTT.

V and J are TRBV29-1 and TRBJ1-1, with D maybe TRBD1 (6 bases). Germline loops: CDR1 SQVTM, CDR2 ANQGSEA. V dropped 5 bases and J dropped 3 bases, with 13 bases sitting between them. The CDR3 extends over 13 amino acids. CDR3 in amino acids: CSVPTGTHTEAFF. Here the CDR3 DNA reads TGCAGCGTTCCTACAGGGACCCACACTGAAGCTTTCTTT.